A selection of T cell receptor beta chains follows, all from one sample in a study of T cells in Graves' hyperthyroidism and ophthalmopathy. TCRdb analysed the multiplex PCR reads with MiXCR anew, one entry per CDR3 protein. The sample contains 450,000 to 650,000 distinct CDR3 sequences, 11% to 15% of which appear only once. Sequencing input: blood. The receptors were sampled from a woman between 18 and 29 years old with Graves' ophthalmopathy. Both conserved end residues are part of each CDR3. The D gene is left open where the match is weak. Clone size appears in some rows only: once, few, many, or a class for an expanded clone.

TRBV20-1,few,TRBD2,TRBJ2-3,CSAGGGADTQYF,TGCAGTGCTGGGGGAGGGGCAGATACGCAGTATTTT
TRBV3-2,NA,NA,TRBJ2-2,CASSQDRTGGSVANTGELFF,TGTGCCAGCAGCCAAGACAGGACAGGCGGGAGTGTGGCGAACACCGGGGAGCTGTTTTTT
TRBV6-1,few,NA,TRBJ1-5,CASHTDGVSNQPQHF,TGTGCCAGCCATACAGACGGGGTGAGCAATCAGCCCCAGCATTTT
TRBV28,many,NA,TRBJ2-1,CASSFGHQYNEQFF,TGTGCCAGCAGTTTTGGACATCAATACAATGAGCAGTTCTTC
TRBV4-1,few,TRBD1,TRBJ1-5,CASSPTPGGANQPQHF,TGCGCCAGCAGCCCCACACCAGGGGGGGCCAATCAGCCCCAGCATTTT
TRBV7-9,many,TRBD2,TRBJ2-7,CASSSLLAGASSEQYF,TGTGCCAGCAGCTCCTTACTAGCGGGAGCCTCCTCCGAGCAGTACTTC
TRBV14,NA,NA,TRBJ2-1,CANSQAGNEQFF,TGTGCCAACAGCCAAGCAGGGAATGAGCAGTTCTTC
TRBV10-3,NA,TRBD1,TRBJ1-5,CAISEDRVNQPQHF,TGTGCCATCAGTGAGGACAGGGTAAATCAGCCCCAGCATTTT
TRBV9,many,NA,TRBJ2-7,CASSVGFSAYEQYF,TGTGCCAGCAGCGTGGGGTTTAGCGCCTACGAGCAGTACTTC
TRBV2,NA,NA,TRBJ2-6,CASSYGHAGANVLTF,TGTGCCAGCAGCTACGGACACGCTGGGGCCAACGTCCTGACTTTC
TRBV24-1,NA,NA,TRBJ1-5,CATSDSSQEGPQHF,TGTGCCACCAGTGATTCGTCTCAGGAGGGGCCCCAGCATTTT
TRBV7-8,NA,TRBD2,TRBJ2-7,CASSYLAGGRYEQYF,TGTGCCAGCAGCTACTTAGCGGGAGGGAGATACGAGCAGTACTTC
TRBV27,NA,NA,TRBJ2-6,CASSSGDSSGANVLTF,TGTGCCAGCAGTTCGGGAGACAGCTCTGGGGCCAACGTCCTGACTTTC
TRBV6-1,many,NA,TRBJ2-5,CASSGPPPETQYF,TGTGCCAGCAGTGGTCCCCCTCCGGAGACCCAGTACTTC
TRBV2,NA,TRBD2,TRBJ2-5,CASPTGLAGRETQYF,TGTGCCAGCCCGACGGGACTAGCGGGGCGGGAGACCCAGTACTTC
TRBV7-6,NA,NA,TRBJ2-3,CASSPYIEDPDTQYF,TGTGCCAGCAGCCCATACATTGAAGACCCAGATACGCAGTATTTT
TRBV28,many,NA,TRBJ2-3,CASSPWIPDTQYF,TGTGCCAGCAGTCCCTGGATCCCAGATACGCAGTATTTT
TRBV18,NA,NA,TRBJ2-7,CASSPPGAKAYEQCF,TGTGCCAGCTCACCGCCGGGGGCAAAGGCCTACGAGCAGTGCTTC
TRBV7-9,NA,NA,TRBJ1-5,CASSSQGNPQHF,TGTGCCAGCAGCTCCCAGGGAAACCCCCAGCATTTT
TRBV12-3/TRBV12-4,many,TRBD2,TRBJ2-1,CASSPPGGPGYNEQFF,TGTGCCAGCAGTCCGCCGGGAGGGCCGGGGTACAATGAGCAGTTCTTC
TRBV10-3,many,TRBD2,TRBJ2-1,CAISAGTSGRAGANEQFF,TGTGCCATCAGTGCCGGGACTAGCGGGAGGGCCGGGGCCAATGAGCAGTTCTTC
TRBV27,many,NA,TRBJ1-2,CASSPRPKVYGYTF,TGTGCCAGCAGTCCAAGACCCAAAGTCTATGGCTACACCTTC
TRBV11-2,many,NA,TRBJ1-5,CASSLGAPGGGYQPQHF,TGTGCCAGCAGCTTAGGGGCCCCCGGGGGTGGATACCAGCCCCAGCATTTT
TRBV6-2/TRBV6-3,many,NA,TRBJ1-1,CASSSLTANTEAFF,TGTGCCAGCAGTTCCTTGACGGCAAACACTGAAGCTTTCTTT
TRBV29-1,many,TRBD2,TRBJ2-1,CSVETGTSATYNEQFF,TGCAGCGTTGAAACGGGGACTAGCGCCACCTACAATGAGCAGTTCTTC
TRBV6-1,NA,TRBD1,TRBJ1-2,CASSDNSAGGFSYTF,TGTGCCAGCAGTGATAATTCGGCAGGGGGCTTTAGCTACACCTTC
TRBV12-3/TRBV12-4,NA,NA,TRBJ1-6,CASSLAGTSSYNSPLHF,TGTGCCAGCAGCTTGGCTGGGACGAGCTCCTATAATTCACCCCTCCACTTT
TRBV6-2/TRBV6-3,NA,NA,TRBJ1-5,CASSSFSQPQHF,TGTGCCAGCAGTTCTTTCTCCCAGCCCCAGCATTTT
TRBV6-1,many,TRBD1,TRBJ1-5,CASRSRGHDGGSNQPQHF,TGTGCCAGCAGGTCTAGGGGGCACGACGGGGGGAGTAATCAGCCCCAGCATTTT